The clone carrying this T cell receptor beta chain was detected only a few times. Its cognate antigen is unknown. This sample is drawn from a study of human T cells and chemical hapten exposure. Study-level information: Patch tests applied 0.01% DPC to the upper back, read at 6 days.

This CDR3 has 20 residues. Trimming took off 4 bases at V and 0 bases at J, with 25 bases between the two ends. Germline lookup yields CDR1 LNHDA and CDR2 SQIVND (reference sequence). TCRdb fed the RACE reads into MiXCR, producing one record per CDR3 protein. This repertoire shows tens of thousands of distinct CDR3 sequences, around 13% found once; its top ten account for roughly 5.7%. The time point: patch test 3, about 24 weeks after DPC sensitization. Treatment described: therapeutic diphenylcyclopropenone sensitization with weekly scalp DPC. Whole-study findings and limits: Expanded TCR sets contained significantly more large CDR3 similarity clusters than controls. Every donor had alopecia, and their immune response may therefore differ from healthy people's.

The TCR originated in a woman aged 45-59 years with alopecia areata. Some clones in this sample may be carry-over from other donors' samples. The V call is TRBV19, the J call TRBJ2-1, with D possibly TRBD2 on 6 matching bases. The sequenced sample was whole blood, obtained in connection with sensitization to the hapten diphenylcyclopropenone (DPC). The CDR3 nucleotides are TGTGCCAGTAGTAGGACCATAGCGGAATCGTTAACCTCCTCCTACAATGAGCAGTTCTTC. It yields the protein CASSRTIAESLTSSYNEQFF.